The sequence of this TCR beta chain was determined in a study of T cells after yellow fever vaccination. Whole-study findings and limits: Reappearance after the booster was observed for most primary-vaccination clones (about 97% CD4, around 90% CD8). A secondary response was less intense yet reached its peak sooner, at day 5 versus 15. The presence of abundant clonotypes contaminating from the bulk population was possible in FACS-sorted repertoires.

This clonotype was picked up many times. By 5'RACE template switching, TCR cDNA was produced, with a universal primer site and UMIs added in the process. TCRdb reanalysed the 5' RACE reads using MiXCR and keeps one entry per CDR3 protein. The data hold under 50,000 distinct CDR3 sequences, with about 6.3% observed a single time. Deletions cut 0 bases from V and 4 bases from J, with 14 bases between. There are 16 residues in the CDR3. The germline V gene has CDR1 LNHNV and CDR2 YYDKDF (reference sequence). Sample: PBMCs, either bulk or a sorted T-cell subset (CD4+, CD8+, memory, or dextramer-sorted; not recorded which), taken 45 days after the yellow fever booster vaccination. The V call is TRBV15, the J call TRBJ2-3; possibly TRBD1 or TRBD2 for D (5 bases each). The clonotype comes from a man aged 25-45 years who received the YFV17D yellow fever vaccine. The CDR3 nucleotides are TGTGCCACCAGCAGAGATCGGGGCAGGGAATCAGATACGCAGTATTTT. This sequence encodes CATSRDRGRESDTQYF.